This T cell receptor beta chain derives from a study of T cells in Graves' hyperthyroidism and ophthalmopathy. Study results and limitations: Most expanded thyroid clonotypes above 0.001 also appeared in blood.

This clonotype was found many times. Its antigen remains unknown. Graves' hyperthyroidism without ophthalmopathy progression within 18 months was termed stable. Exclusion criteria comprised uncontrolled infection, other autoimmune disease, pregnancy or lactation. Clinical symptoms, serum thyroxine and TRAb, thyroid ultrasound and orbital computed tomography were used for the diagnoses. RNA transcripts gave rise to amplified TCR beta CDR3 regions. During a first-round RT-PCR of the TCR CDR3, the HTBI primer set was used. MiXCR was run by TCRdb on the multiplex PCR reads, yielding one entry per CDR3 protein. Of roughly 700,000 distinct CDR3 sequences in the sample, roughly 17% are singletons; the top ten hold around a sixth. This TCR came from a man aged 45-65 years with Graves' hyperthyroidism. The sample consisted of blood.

DNA for the CDR3: TGTGCCAGCAGTTTGTCAGGACAGGCCGTATTGGGCAATCAGCCCCAGCATTTT. This gives the protein CASSLSGQAVLGNQPQHF. The chain couples TRBV28 to TRBJ1-5, with 7 bases fitting TRBD1. The junction had 13 bases not matched to a gene; V was cut back by 3 bases and J by 2 bases. Germline V gene sequence: CDR1 MDHEN, CDR2 SYDVKM. The CDR3 runs 18 residues.